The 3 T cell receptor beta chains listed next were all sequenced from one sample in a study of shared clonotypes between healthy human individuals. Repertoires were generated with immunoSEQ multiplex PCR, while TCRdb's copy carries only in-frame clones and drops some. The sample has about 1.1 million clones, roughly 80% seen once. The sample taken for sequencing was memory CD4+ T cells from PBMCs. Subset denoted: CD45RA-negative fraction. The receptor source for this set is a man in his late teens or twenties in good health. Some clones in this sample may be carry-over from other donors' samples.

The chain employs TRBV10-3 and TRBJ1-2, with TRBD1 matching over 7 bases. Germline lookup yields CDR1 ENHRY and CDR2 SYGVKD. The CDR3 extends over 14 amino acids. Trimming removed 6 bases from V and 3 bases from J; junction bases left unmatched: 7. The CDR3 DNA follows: TGTGCCATCAGGTCGACAGGGATGGACTATGGCTACACCTTC. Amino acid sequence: CAIRSTGMDYGYTF.

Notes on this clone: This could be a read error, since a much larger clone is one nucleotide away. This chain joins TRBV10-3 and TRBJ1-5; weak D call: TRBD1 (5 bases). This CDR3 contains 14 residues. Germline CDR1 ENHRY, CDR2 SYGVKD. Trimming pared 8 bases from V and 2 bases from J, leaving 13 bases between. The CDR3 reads CAIGGAGGNQPQHF. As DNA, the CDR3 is TGTGCCATCGGCGGGGCTGGGGGCAATCAGCCCCAGCATTTT.

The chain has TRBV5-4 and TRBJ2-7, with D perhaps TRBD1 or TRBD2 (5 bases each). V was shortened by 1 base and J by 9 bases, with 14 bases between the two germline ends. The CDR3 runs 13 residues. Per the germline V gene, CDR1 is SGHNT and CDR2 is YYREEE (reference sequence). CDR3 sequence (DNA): TGTGCCAGCAGCTTGCAGGGAGCTGAGGTGCAGTACTTC. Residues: CASSLQGAEVQYF.